The entry below describes one T cell receptor beta chain. Its antigen is unidentified. Germline values: CDR1 SEHNR, CDR2 FQNEAQ (reference sequence). V dropped 5 bases and J dropped 12 bases, with 26 bases sitting between them. The CDR3 extends over 16 amino acids. Before being chosen for sequencing, patients had shown CD8+CD57+ cell expansion by flow cytometry. TCR beta VDJ and CDR3 were profiled, and genomic DNA was the template. Each CDR3 protein gets one entry after TCRdb re-called the reads with MiXCR. In the table there are around 250,000 distinct CDR3 sequences, 82% of which are singletons. The data were taken from a study of CD8+CD57+ T cells in acquired aplastic anemia. Study information: Across the sorted CD4+ and CD8+ cells, DNA amounts averaged approximately 3.1 ug.

Whole-study results and caveats: Approximately 30 was the count of CD8+ CDR3 sequences that patients shared with controls.

The receptor's source is a human donor with aplastic anemia. This rearrangement joins TRBV7-9 to TRBJ2-1; weak D call: TRBD1 (6 bases). The sample taken for sequencing was sorted CD4+, CD8+, or CD8+CD57+ T cells (not recorded which) from PBMCs. The CDR3 DNA sequence: TGTGCCAGCAGCCAGGGGAGCTCCTACGGTCAGTACGTGCAGTTCTTC. Translated, it gives CASSQGSSYGQYVQFF.